These T cell receptor beta chains were read from a single sample in a study of cytomegalovirus exposure and HLA in healthy donors. Assay used: immunoSEQ multiplex PCR; TCRdb lists only in-frame clones, some missing. The table has approximately 75,000 clones, roughly 74% seen once. The sequenced material came from PBMCs. These receptors were taken from a woman aged 60-75 years in good health and CMV-seropositive. CDR3s include the opening cysteine and the closing phenylalanine or tryptophan. The D gene is left open where the match is weak. Some rows mark clone size as missing; the rest say once, few, many or name a class of expanded clone.

J gene	V gene	D gene	clone size	CDR3 DNA	CDR3 protein
TRBJ1-2	TRBV29-1	-	-	TGCAGCTCGATACTTGTGTATGGCTACACCTTC	CSSILVYGYTF
TRBJ2-2	TRBV7-2	TRBD2	-	TGTGCCAGCAGCTTGGCGACTAGCGGGGGAGGGGAGCTGTTTTTT	CASSLATSGGGELFF
TRBJ2-7	TRBV2	-	-	TGTGCCAGCAGGGATACGGGTTCGCACTACGAGCAGTACTTC	CASRDTGSHYEQYF
TRBJ2-3	TRBV5-8	-	-	TGTGCCAGCAGCTTGAGAGTCGACTGGGGCGCAGATACGCAGTATTTT	CASSLRVDWGADTQYF
TRBJ2-1	TRBV5-1	-	-	TGCGCCAGCACCTATGGGGGGGGCGACTACAATGAGCAGTTCTTC	CASTYGGGDYNEQFF
TRBJ2-2	TRBV27	TRBD2	-	TGTGCCAGCAGGCGAGCTAGCGGGGTTACTACCGGGGAGCTGTTTTTT	CASRRASGVTTGELFF
TRBJ2-2	TRBV15	TRBD2	-	TGTGCCACCAGCTCGCGGGGGGGCGTCGGGGAGCTGTTTTTT	CATSSRGGVGELFF
TRBJ2-7	TRBV12-5	-	-	TGTGCTAGTGGTTTTGCTGCGCGGGGGCGCGAGCAGTACTTC	CASGFAARGREQYF
TRBJ2-1	TRBV14	-	-	TGTGCCAGCAGCCCCCACATGATGAATGAGCAGTTCTTC	CASSPHMMNEQFF
TRBJ2-5	TRBV28	-	-	TGTGCCAGCAGTTCCCATCAAACGGAAGAGACCCAGTACTTC	CASSSHQTEETQYF
TRBJ2-3	TRBV27	TRBD1	-	TGTGCCAGCGCTAATATCGGGACAGCAGGAGATACGCAGTATTTT	CASANIGTAGDTQYF
TRBJ1-6	TRBV5-8	-	-	TGTGCCAGCAGCTTGGCCAGGGGCTATTCACCCCTCCACTTT	CASSLARGYSPLHF
TRBJ1-2	TRBV9	TRBD1	-	TGTGCCAGCAGCCCCACCAATGGACAGGGGGTTTATGGCTACACCTTC	CASSPTNGQGVYGYTF
TRBJ2-2	TRBV7-3	TRBD1	-	TGTGCCAGCAGCCCTCCGGGACAGGGGAACACCGGGGAGCTGTTTTTT	CASSPPGQGNTGELFF
TRBJ1-4	TRBV2	-	-	TGTGCCATCAGGAGGGCAGGCAAACTGTTTTTT	CAIRRAGKLFF
TRBJ1-3	TRBV5-5	-	few	TGTGCCAGCAGCTTGGGCCAGGGGAAAAACACCATATATTTT	CASSLGQGKNTIYF
TRBJ1-4	TRBV2	-	few	TGTGCCAGCAGTGAAATGACAGTAGGTGAAAAACTGTTTTTT	CASSEMTVGEKLFF
TRBJ1-2	TRBV7-8	-	-	TGTGCCAGCAGCTTAGCGATGGTACAGGCTTACTATGGCTACACCTTC	CASSLAMVQAYYGYTF
TRBJ1-5	TRBV6-1	-	-	TGTGCCAGCAGAAAACAGGGAGAGGGCAATCAGCCCCAGCATTTT	CASRKQGEGNQPQHF
TRBJ1-4	TRBV5-4	-	once	TGTGCCAGCAGCAGACAGGACACAACTAATGAAAAACTGTTTTTT	CASSRQDTTNEKLFF
TRBJ2-7	TRBV5-4	TRBD2	-	TGTGCCAGCAGCTTGGTAGCGGGAGGCTACGAGCAGTACTTC	CASSLVAGGYEQYF
TRBJ1-2	TRBV5-1	-	few	TGCGCCAGCAGCTTGGGGAAACGGGGCTATGGCTACACCTTC	CASSLGKRGYGYTF
TRBJ1-5	TRBV18	-	-	TGTGCCAGCTCACCGGGAGGGAACAATCAGCCCCAGCATTTT	CASSPGGNNQPQHF
TRBJ2-2	TRBV19	TRBD1	-	TGTGCCAGTCTAGACAGGGCCGGGAACACCGGGGAGCTGTTTTTT	CASLDRAGNTGELFF
TRBJ1-2	TRBV7-2	TRBD1	-	TGTGCCAGCAGCCGAAGATCCGGGACAGTTTATTCGTCCTATGGCTACACCTTC	CASSRRSGTVYSSYGYTF
TRBJ1-3	TRBV21-1	-	-	TGTGCCAGCAGCATGGACAGGGGGTTTGGAAACACCATATATTTT	CASSMDRGFGNTIYF
TRBJ2-5	TRBV7-7	-	-	TGTGCTAGCAGCCGGGACTTGCAAGAGACCCAGTACTTC	CASSRDLQETQYF
TRBJ1-4	TRBV19	-	-	TGTGCCAGTAGTATAGGACAGGCTAATGAAAAACTGTTTTTT	CASSIGQANEKLFF
TRBJ2-7	TRBV7-9	TRBD1	-	TGTGCCAGCAGCACGGACAGGGCCGCCTACGAGCAGTACTTC	CASSTDRAAYEQYF
TRBJ1-2	TRBV2	TRBD1	-	TGTGCCAGCAGCGTTGGACAGGGGTTTAACTATGGCTACACCTTC	CASSVGQGFNYGYTF
TRBJ2-3	TRBV11-3	-	-	TGTGCCAGCAGCTATAGGGGGACAGATACGCAGTATTTT	CASSYRGTDTQYF
TRBJ1-2	TRBV7-8	-	-	TGTGCCAGCAGCAAAAGCGGCGGGGTTGGCTATGGCTACACCTTC	CASSKSGGVGYGYTF